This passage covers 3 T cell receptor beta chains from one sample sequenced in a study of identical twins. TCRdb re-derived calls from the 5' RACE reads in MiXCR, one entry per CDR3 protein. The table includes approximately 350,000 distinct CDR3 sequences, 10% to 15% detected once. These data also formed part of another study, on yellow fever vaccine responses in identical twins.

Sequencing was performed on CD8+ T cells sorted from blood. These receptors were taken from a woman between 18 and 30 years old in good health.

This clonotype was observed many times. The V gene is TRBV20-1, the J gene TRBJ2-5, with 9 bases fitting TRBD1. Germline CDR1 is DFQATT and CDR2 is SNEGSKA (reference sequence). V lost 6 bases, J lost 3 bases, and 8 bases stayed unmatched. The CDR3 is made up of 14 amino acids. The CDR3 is CSATGQGWEETQYF. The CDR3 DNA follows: TGCAGTGCAACGGGACAGGGTTGGGAAGAGACCCAGTACTTC.

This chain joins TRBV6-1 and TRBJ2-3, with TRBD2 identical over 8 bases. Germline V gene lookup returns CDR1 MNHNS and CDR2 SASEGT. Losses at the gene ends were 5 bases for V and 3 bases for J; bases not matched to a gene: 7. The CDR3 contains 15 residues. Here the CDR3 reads CASSPTGGPTDTQYF. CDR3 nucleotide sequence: TGTGCCAGCAGTCCCACGGGGGGGCCGACAGATACGCAGTATTTT.

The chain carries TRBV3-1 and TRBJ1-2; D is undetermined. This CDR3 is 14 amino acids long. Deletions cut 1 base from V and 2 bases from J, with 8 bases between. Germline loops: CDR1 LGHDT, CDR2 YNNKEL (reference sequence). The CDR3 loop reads CASSQVMWNYGYTF. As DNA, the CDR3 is TGTGCCAGCAGCCAAGTAATGTGGAACTATGGCTACACCTTC.